These 21 T cell receptor beta chains came from one sample sequenced in a study of read filtering for tumor transcriptome and immune sequencing. From 300 to 450 ng of RNA, a library with molecular barcoded alpha/delta and beta/gamma adaptors was made. TCRdb redid the calling of the reads with MiXCR, one entry per CDR3 protein. The sample shows about 90,000 distinct CDR3 sequences, over 9% of them seen only once. Sequencing was performed on a population of CD138-negative cells sorted from bone marrow. These receptors originate from a donor aged 40 or older with multiple myeloma.

This clonotype has ten or more counts. V usage is TRBV20-1 and J usage is TRBJ2-3; perhaps TRBD2 as D (6 bases). The V gene lost 3 bases and the J gene lost 1 base, with 11 bases spanning the gap. The CDR3 consists of 14 residues. Germline CDR1 DFQATT, CDR2 SNEGSKA (reference sequence). The CDR3 coding sequence is TGCAGTGCTAGGGACTACGGGGGCACAGATACGCAGTATTTT. Translation gives CSARDYGGTDTQYF.

This clonotype has just a few counts. This may come from a read error, since a much larger clone is one base off. The rearrangement uses TRBV11-2 and TRBJ2-1; unclear D gene. The CDR3 length is 13 residues. The germline CDR1 and CDR2 sequences are SGHAT and FQNNGV. This chain's CDR3 is CAGSDGSYNEQFF. CDR3 DNA: TGTGCCGGCAGCGACGGCTCCTACAATGAGCAGTTCTTC.

There are many counts of this clonotype. This sequence joins TRBV11-3 and TRBJ2-1; perhaps TRBD2 as D (6 bases). CDR3 length: 14 amino acids. Trimming shortened V by 5 bases and J by 6 bases, and 14 bases separated the two germline ends. Germline V gene data show CDR1 as SGHNT and CDR2 as YENEEA. The CDR3: CASSPGGGINEQFF. CDR3 coding DNA: TGTGCCAGCAGCCCCGGGGGTGGCATCAATGAGCAGTTCTTC.

This clonotype was observed at least ten times. For the CDR3, the DNA is TGCGCCAGCAGCTTGGCCGCGGGGACCCAGAACACTGAAGCTTTCTTT. Translated: CASSLAAGTQNTEAFF. The chain has TRBV5-1 and TRBJ1-1; TRBD1 is a possible D gene (5 bases). V was pared by 0 bases and J by 1 base, with 13 bases between. Germline CDR1 SGHRS, CDR2 YFSETQ. This CDR3 is 16 amino acids long.

This clonotype was seen at least ten times. The rearrangement joins TRBV29-1 to TRBJ2-7; TRBD2 matches 12 bases. V shed 4 bases and J 6 bases; nucleotides not matched to a gene: 4. CDR1 is SQVTM and CDR2 is ANQGSEA in the germline V gene. CDR3 size: 13 residues. The CDR3 reads CSVVLLAGGEQYF. Written as DNA, the CDR3 is TGCAGCGTTGTATTACTAGCGGGAGGCGAGCAGTACTTC.

In this sample, this clonotype turned up many times. The genes are TRBV5-1 and TRBJ2-2; D is perhaps TRBD1 (6 bases). Germline V gene data show CDR1 as SGHRS and CDR2 as YFSETQ. Trimming left V 0 bases short and J 4 bases short, with 10 bases between. The CDR3 is 15 amino acids. The CDR3 nucleotides are TGCGCCAGCAGCTTGGGACAGGCTGGCACCGGGGAGCTGTTTTTT. This sequence encodes CASSLGQAGTGELFF.

This clonotype has a count of ten or more. J is TRBJ1-1 and V is TRBV14; D unresolved. The germline CDR1 and CDR2 sequences are SGHDN and FVKESK. The ends were cut back, 0 bases at V and 1 base at J, with 6 bases in the middle. The CDR3 is 14 amino acids. For the CDR3, the DNA is TGTGCCAGCAGCCAAGAGCCAGCGAACACTGAAGCTTTCTTT. Translation: CASSQEPANTEAFF.

Many counts were recorded for this clonotype. A much larger clonotype is one base distant, so this may be a read error. The chain recombines TRBV20-1 with TRBJ2-1; 12 bases map to TRBD2. CDR1 and CDR2 from the germline V gene are DFQATT and SNEGSKA (reference sequence). After removal of 5 bases from V and 6 bases from J, the junction contained 5 bases not matched to a gene. This CDR3 comprises 14 residues. CDR3 protein: CSARLAGVVNEQFF. The CDR3 region has the DNA TGCAGTGCTCGACTAGCGGGAGTAGTCAATGAGCAGTTCTTC.

As for this clonotype: This clone may be a read error of a much larger clone one base away. Because it lacks the conserved phenylalanine or tryptophan at the end, this CDR3 is likely a read error. This chain uses TRBV24-1 with TRBJ2-1; D not resolved. From germline, CDR1 is KGHDR and CDR2 SFDVKD. Trimming left V 6 bases short and J 2 bases short, with 7 bases between. This CDR3 comprises 13 residues. The CDR3 sequence: CATSFSPYNEQFS. CDR3 DNA sequence: TGTGCCACCAGTTTTTCTCCCTACAATGAGCAGTTCTCC.

This clonotype appeared many times. V usage is TRBV10-3 and J usage is TRBJ2-1, with TRBD2 matching over 7 bases. CDR1 is ENHRY and CDR2 is SYGVKD in the germline V gene. J lost 15 bases, V lost 3 bases, and 5 bases had no gene match. The CDR3 consists of 11 residues. This CDR3 reads CAISEGLEGFF. The CDR3 region has the DNA TGTGCCATCAGTGAAGGACTAGAGGGGTTCTTC.

This clonotype was observed at least ten times. The chain employs TRBV5-1 and TRBJ2-3; possibly TRBD2 for D (6 bases). The CDR3 is made up of 17 amino acids. Trimming removed 3 bases at V and 3 bases at J, with 20 bases between. CDR1 is SGHRS and CDR2 is YFSETQ in the germline V gene. CDR3 DNA sequence: TGCGCCAGCAGCTCGGTTGCCCCGGGAGCGGGTACAGATACGCAGTATTTT. As protein: CASSSVAPGAGTDTQYF.

In its sample, this clonotype was seen many times. The chain joins TRBV5-1 to TRBJ2-2; the D is unclear. This CDR3 has 14 residues. CDR1 and CDR2 (germline): SGHRS, YFSETQ. Between the trimmed V and J ends, which lost 0 bases and 0 bases, there was a span of 3 bases. CDR3 in DNA: TGCGCCAGCAGCTTGGTCGCGAACACCGGGGAGCTGTTTTTT. Its protein is CASSLVANTGELFF.

The chain combines TRBV5-5 with TRBJ1-5, with a possible D match to TRBD1 (5 bases). Germline values: CDR1 SGHKS, CDR2 YYEKEE (reference sequence). The CDR3 is made up of 16 amino acids. The germline V and J ends were trimmed by 0 bases and 1 base, with 11 bases remaining between them. The CDR3 DNA follows: TGTGCCAGCAGCTTGGGGGCAGGGACGAGCAATCAGCCCCAGCATTTT. This encodes CASSLGAGTSNQPQHF.

About this clonotype itself: This sequence may be a read error, since a much larger clone differs from it by one base. The chain recombines TRBV11-2 with TRBJ1-1; TRBD1 matches at 7 bases. The germline V gene has CDR1 SGHAT and CDR2 FQNNGV. The CDR3 totals 15 residues. The CDR3 DNA follows: TGTGTCAGCAGCTTAACCCGACAGGGATACACTGAAGCTTTCTTT. This codes for CVSSLTRQGYTEAFF.

This clonotype came up many times. V usage is TRBV7-9 and J usage is TRBJ2-3; 11 bases fit TRBD2. Germline V gene lookup returns CDR1 SEHNR and CDR2 FQNEAQ (reference sequence). With 5 bases clipped from V and 2 bases from J, the junction kept 6 bases outside the gene matches. The CDR3 is 16 amino acids. DNA of the CDR3: TGTGCCAGCAGCCCCGGGACTAGCGGACCCACAGATACGCAGTATTTT. It codes for CASSPGTSGPTDTQYF.

This clonotype was seen many times. The gene calls are TRBV25-1 and TRBJ2-2; D call uncertain. With 5 bases removed from V and 1 base from J, the gap between germline ends came to 14 bases. Germline V CDR1 and CDR2: MGHDK, SYGVNS. CDR3 length equals 16 residues. The CDR3, as DNA: TGTGCCAGCAGTCCCGAAAGGACCGTGAACACCGGGGAGCTGTTTTTT. This codes for CASSPERTVNTGELFF.

The sample holds a few counts of this clonotype. A much larger clone sits a single nucleotide away, making a read error possible. The genes are TRBV6-5 and TRBJ2-1, with D possibly matching TRBD1 (7 bases). The ends were cut back, 8 bases at V and 9 bases at J, with 11 bases in the middle. The CDR3 is 11 residues long. The germline gives CDR1 MNHEY, CDR2 SVGAGI. The CDR3 DNA sequence: TGTGCCAGCGCCCAGGGGGGTGAGCAGTTCTTC. It codes for CASAQGGEQFF.

This clonotype was detected many times. This sequence joins TRBV28 and TRBJ2-5; possibly TRBD2 for D (6 bases). This CDR3 contains 15 residues. Trimming removed 5 bases from V and 5 bases from J, with 18 bases in between. The germline gives CDR1 MDHEN, CDR2 SYDVKM. The CDR3 DNA reads as TGTGCCAGCAGTCCCCAAGGCGGGGTTACGGAGACCCAGTACTTC. As protein: CASSPQGGVTETQYF.

A few counts support this clonotype. This may come from a read error, since a much larger clone is one base off. The CDR3 DNA follows: TGTGCCAGCAGCTTCCTTCGACCGGGACTAGCGGCCACAGATACGCAGTATTTT. This sequence encodes CASSFLRPGLAATDTQYF. The rearrangement uses TRBV11-3 and TRBJ2-3; 11 bases line up with TRBD2. Per the germline V gene, CDR1 is SGHNT and CDR2 is YENEEA. The trim removed 3 bases at V and 2 bases at J, leaving 10 bases unmatched. The CDR3 spans 18 residues.

This clonotype has ten or more counts. This chain uses TRBV5-1 with TRBJ2-5, with unresolved D. Germline CDR1 and CDR2: SGHRS and YFSETQ. CDR3 length equals 13 residues. Trimming cost V 2 bases and J 1 base, with 6 bases left between them. CDR3 DNA: TGCGCCAGCAGCTTCAGTTCCCAAGAGACCCAGTACTTC. It encodes CASSFSSQETQYF.

Many counts were recorded for this clonotype. This chain uses TRBV20-1 with TRBJ1-1, with D unclear. Germline lookup yields CDR1 DFQATT and CDR2 SNEGSKA (reference sequence). This CDR3 has 13 amino acids. Trimming shortened V by 5 bases and J by 1 base, and 11 bases separated the two germline ends. CDR3 in amino acids: CSAPLRENTEAFF. The CDR3 region has the DNA TGCAGTGCTCCCTTACGCGAGAACACTGAAGCTTTCTTT.